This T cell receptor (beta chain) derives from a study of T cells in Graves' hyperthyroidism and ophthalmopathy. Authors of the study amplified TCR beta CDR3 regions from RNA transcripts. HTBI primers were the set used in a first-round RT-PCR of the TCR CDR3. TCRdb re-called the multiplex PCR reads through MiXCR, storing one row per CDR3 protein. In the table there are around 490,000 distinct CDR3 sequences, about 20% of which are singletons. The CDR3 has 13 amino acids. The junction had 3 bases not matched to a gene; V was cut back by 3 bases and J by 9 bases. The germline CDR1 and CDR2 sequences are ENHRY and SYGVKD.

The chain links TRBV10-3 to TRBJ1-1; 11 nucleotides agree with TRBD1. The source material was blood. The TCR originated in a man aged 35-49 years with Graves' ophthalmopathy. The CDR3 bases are TGTGCCATCAGTGACACGGACAGGGGGCAAGCTTTCTTT. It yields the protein CAISDTDRGQAFF.